The 18 T cell receptor beta chains reported below all come from one sample, sequenced in a study of shared clonotypes between healthy human individuals. Clones were read by immunoSEQ multiplex PCR, and TCRdb kept only the in-frame ones, dropping some. Seen here are approximately 500,000 clones, about 96% observed once, and the top ten hold 0.06%. Source material: naive CD4+ T cells sorted from blood. The subset: CD45RA+ positively selected. These TCRs come from a woman aged 30 to 39 in good health.

The CDR3 sequence: CASSRSPSGSPRSYEQYF. CDR3 nucleotide sequence: TGCGCCAGCAGCCGCTCGCCTAGCGGGAGCCCTCGCTCCTACGAGCAGTACTTC. The rearrangement joins TRBV4-1 to TRBJ2-7, with TRBD2 identical over 10 bases. Looked up from germline, CDR1 is MGHRA and CDR2 is YSYEKL. The junction had 12 bases not matched to a gene; V was cut back by 4 bases and J by 0 bases. This CDR3 comprises 18 residues.

This chain connects TRBV7-6 to TRBJ2-1; tentative D call: TRBD2 (5 bases). Germline V lookup: CDR1 SGHVS, CDR2 FNYEAQ. CDR3 length equals 13 residues. Trimming left V 3 bases short and J 4 bases short, with 7 bases between. CDR3 nucleotides: TGTGCCAGCAGCTTTGGGGAGTACAATGAGCAGTTCTTC. Translation gives CASSFGEYNEQFF.

The chain links TRBV5-8 to TRBJ1-1; D gene unclear. Germline CDR1 and CDR2: SGHTS and YDEGEE. CDR3 length equals 13 residues. V lost 0 bases and J 4 bases, leaving 7 bases between the germline ends. CDR3 loop: CASSLVSPTEAFF. The CDR3 nucleotides read TGTGCCAGCAGCTTGGTCAGTCCCACTGAAGCTTTCTTT.

The V gene is TRBV5-1, the J gene TRBJ2-7, with D unresolved. Trimming removed 6 bases from V and 0 bases from J, with 13 bases in between. Per germline, CDR1 SGHRS and CDR2 YFSETQ. The CDR3 consists of 14 residues. CDR3: CASTLQGNSYEQYF. For the CDR3, the DNA is TGCGCCAGCACCCTGCAAGGAAACTCCTACGAGCAGTACTTC.

The J gene is TRBJ2-5, the V gene TRBV28, with 14 positions matching TRBD2. J gave up 5 bases and V 7 bases, and 6 bases lay outside the gene matches. The length of the CDR3 is 15 residues. Germline V gene sequence: CDR1 MDHEN, CDR2 SYDVKM. The CDR3 spells CASTGTSGSFETQYF. In DNA, the CDR3 is TGTGCCAGCACCGGGACTAGCGGGAGTTTTGAGACCCAGTACTTC.

The V gene is TRBV5-6, the J gene TRBJ2-7; D unresolved. Germline V gene sequence: CDR1 SGHDT, CDR2 YYEEEE. V gave up 3 bases and J gave up 3 bases, with 7 bases separating them. The CDR3 loop spans 12 amino acids. The CDR3 protein is CASSYQDYEQYF. In DNA form, the CDR3 reads TGTGCCAGCAGCTATCAGGACTACGAGCAGTACTTC. Based on the CDR3 plus reference TRBV5-6 and TRBJ2-7, the full variable domain is DAGVTQSPTHLIKTRGQQVTLRCSPKSGHDTVSWYQQALGQGPQFIFQYYEEEERQRGNFPDRFSGHQFPNYSSELNVNALLLGDSALYLCASSYQDYEQYFGPGTRLTVT.

The rearrangement links TRBV28 to TRBJ1-2, with 7 bases identical to TRBD1. CDR1 MDHEN and CDR2 SYDVKM come from the germline V gene. The CDR3 totals 15 residues. Trimming removed 2 bases from V and 5 bases from J; junction bases left unmatched: 8. CDR3 sequence reads: CASSLRRGQDYGYTF. As DNA, the CDR3 is TGTGCCAGCAGTTTACGAAGGGGGCAGGATTATGGCTACACCTTC.

The chain carries TRBV27 and TRBJ2-5; TRBD1 agrees at 10 bases. The V gene end was trimmed by 2 bases and the J gene end by 2 bases; junction bases not matched to a gene: 11. CDR1 is MNHEY, CDR2 SMNVEV, per germline (reference sequence). CDR3 length: 18 residues. CDR3 nucleotides: TGTGCCAGCAGTTTAAAGGCCCGTCCGGGACAGGGGCAAGAGACCCAGTACTTC. It yields the protein CASSLKARPGQGQETQYF.

This clone was seen only a few times. An end of the junction differs from the germline gene, which may be a read error. The rearrangement joins TRBV5-8 to TRBJ2-7; 11 positions match TRBD2. This CDR3 contains 13 residues. Per the germline V gene, CDR1 is SGHTS and CDR2 is YDEGEE. CDR3 protein: CASSYTSTSGIRF. CDR3 coding DNA: TGTGCCAGCAGCTACACCTCGACTAGCGGGATACGCTTC. The full variable domain, in which reference TRBV5-8 and TRBJ2-7 provide the parts outside the CDR3, is EAGVTQSPTHLIKTRGQQATLRCSPISGHTSVYWYQQALGLGLQFLLWYDEGEERNRGNFPPRFSGRQFPNYSSELNVNALELEDSALYLCASSYTSTSGIRFGPGTRLTVT.

Remarks on this clone: Other DNA sequences of this sample code for an identical CDR3. V and J are TRBV28 and TRBJ1-5; D unresolved. The CDR3 is made up of 12 amino acids. In germline, CDR1 is MDHEN, CDR2 SYDVKM. Trimming stripped 5 bases from V and 1 base from J, with 3 bases between. DNA of the CDR3: TGTGCCAGCAGTCGCAGCAATCAGCCCCAGCATTTT. It specifies CASSRSNQPQHF.

The J gene is TRBJ2-7, the V gene TRBV28, with 8 bases lining up with TRBD2. V lost 7 bases, J lost 5 bases, and 13 bases stayed unmatched. Germline V gene data show CDR1 as MDHEN and CDR2 as SYDVKM. The CDR3 spans 15 residues. CDR3 residues: CASTPGGEGRNEQYF. The DNA for the CDR3 is TGTGCCAGCACTCCGGGGGGGGAGGGCCGGAACGAGCAGTACTTC.

This clone was detected once. The chain couples TRBV5-1 to TRBJ1-1; weak D call: TRBD1 (5 bases). Deletions cut 3 bases from V and 4 bases from J, with 13 bases between. Germline-derived CDR1 and CDR2 are SGHRS and YFSETQ. The CDR3 has 14 residues. CDR3 sequence: CASSSVGDGTEAFF. The CDR3 DNA is TGCGCCAGCAGCTCGGTAGGGGATGGCACTGAAGCTTTCTTT.

The chain links TRBV4-1 to TRBJ2-7; 11 nucleotides match TRBD2. Unmatched junction bases numbered 6, after V lost 3 bases and J lost 5 bases. Per germline, CDR1 MGHRA and CDR2 YSYEKL. The CDR3 length is 15 residues. This chain's CDR3 is CASSHFSGGEHEQYF. CDR3 sequence (DNA): TGCGCCAGCAGCCATTTTAGCGGGGGGGAGCACGAGCAGTACTTC.

The genes are TRBV6-5 and TRBJ1-1; D remains unclear. The CDR3 spans 13 residues. V lost 6 bases and J 5 bases, leaving 13 bases between the germline ends. Per germline, CDR1 MNHEY and CDR2 SVGAGI. CDR3 coding DNA: TGTGCCAGCAGCCCTCGGTTAGGGACTGAAGCTTTCTTT. Its protein is CASSPRLGTEAFF.

As to this clone: Other DNA sequences in the same sample also yield this CDR3. This chain uses TRBV28 with TRBJ2-5; D remains ambiguous. This CDR3 spans 11 amino acids. Per germline, CDR1 MDHEN and CDR2 SYDVKM. V was trimmed by 2 bases and J by 6 bases, leaving 4 bases between them. The chain's CDR3 is CASSLGQTQYF. The CDR3 DNA reads as TGTGCCAGCAGTTTAGGGCAGACCCAGTACTTC.

The rearrangement uses TRBV30 and TRBJ2-5; 12 nucleotides match TRBD2. The CDR3 covers 16 residues. Germline V CDR1 and CDR2: GTSNPN, SVGIG (reference sequence). The J segment lost 2 bases and the V segment lost 2 bases, leaving 6 bases of the junction unmatched. The CDR3 DNA is TGTGCCTGGAGTCCTAGCGGGAGGGCCGGGCAAGAGACCCAGTACTTC. This sequence encodes CAWSPSGRAGQETQYF.

V gene TRBV7-5 combines with J gene TRBJ2-7; the D call TRBD2 from the table was never checked on the DNA. TRBV7-5 is a listed pseudogene. The CDR3 consists of 15 residues. DNA for the CDR3: TGTGTCAGAAGCCACCACTGGCGGGAGGGGGCTCCCCAGTACTTC. This translates into CVRSHHWREGAPQYF.

The rearrangement links TRBV27 to TRBJ2-1; 8 nucleotides match TRBD2. CDR1 is MNHEY and CDR2 is SMNVEV in the germline V gene (reference sequence). This CDR3 spans 16 amino acids. The trim removed 5 bases at V and 7 bases at J, leaving 13 bases unmatched. The CDR3 here is CASSPQGSGIRNEQFF. As DNA, the CDR3 is TGTGCCAGCAGTCCGCAGGGTAGCGGGATAAGGAATGAGCAGTTCTTC.